This TCR beta chain was sequenced for a study of blood T cell repertoires in COVID-19. The overall study: Samples of COVID-19 (acute and convalescent) were obtained from the United States, Italy and Spain.

In the authors' workflow: Estimation of nucleated cell counts relied on the amplification of reference gene primers. Sequenced by immunoSEQ multiplex PCR; TCRdb stores in-frame clones only, minus some. That table is the source of V, J and clone size, and D and trimming were worked out from the DNA. The sample lists around 140,000 clones, 80% to 90% occurring once. This clone has only a few counts. The CDR3 sequence is 15 residues long. The germline gives CDR1 SEHNR, CDR2 FQNEAQ (reference sequence). With 2 bases clipped from V and 4 bases from J, the junction kept 6 bases outside the gene matches. The chain is built from TRBV7-9 and TRBJ2-3, with 7 nucleotides matching TRBD2. The receptor comes from a woman aged 50 to 60 with acute or convalescent COVID-19. Sequenced sample: peripheral blood. This chain's CDR3 is CASSLMRAGADTQYF. The CDR3 DNA is TGTGCCAGCAGCTTAATGAGGGCGGGGGCAGATACGCAGTATTTT.